The clone carrying this TCR beta chain was recorded at least ten times. The antigen remains unidentified. TCRdb reanalysed the 5' RACE reads using MiXCR and keeps one entry per CDR3 protein. The sample carries 500,000 to 550,000 distinct CDR3 sequences, about a fifth recorded once. The data are from a study of T-cell memory formation after mild COVID-19. Regarding the study as a whole: Among contracting clones, CD4+ were mainly CM/EM and CD8+ enriched in EMRA.

The CDR3 runs to 13 residues. CDR1 is SGHRS and CDR2 is YFSETQ in the germline V gene. Trimming shortened V by 4 bases and J by 5 bases, and 13 bases separated the two germline ends. The sample was PBMCs or a T cell subset sorted from them (not recorded which). The TCR sequence derives from an adult woman who had mild COVID-19 (a few samples of this study predate the infection). Cell type and time point are not known. The rearrangement joins TRBV5-1 to TRBJ2-7; D is perhaps TRBD1 or TRBD2 (5 bases each). As DNA, the CDR3 is TGCGCCAGCAGCGTCGGGACGTTAGACGAGCAGTACTTC. Residues: CASSVGTLDEQYF.